Below, 32 T cell receptor beta chains from the same sample are listed, as sequenced in a study of cytomegalovirus exposure and HLA in healthy donors (dated by TCRdb to the late 2010s). Receptor libraries were prepared by the immunoSEQ multiplex PCR assay. For the multiplex PCR, a mixture combining 60 forward primers for TCR Vbeta segments and 13 reverse primers for TCR Jbeta segments was used. TCRdb stores this immuneACCESS table with in-frame sequences only. Part of the clones is absent; in the studies checked, under half of the shortfall reflects unresolved V genes, and no reason is known for the rest. This sample's table carries over 45,000 clones. The ten largest clonotypes hold less than 2.5% of the sample. The sequenced material came from PBMCs. These receptors originate from a woman aged 18-35 years in good health and CMV-seronegative.

V is TRBV7-9 and J is TRBJ1-4; a weak D match, TRBD1 (5 bases). The CDR3 spans 15 residues. Looked up from germline, CDR1 is SEHNR and CDR2 is FQNEAQ (reference sequence). V lost 5 bases, J lost 4 bases, and 14 bases lay in between. CDR3 protein: CASSPKGIGNEKLFF. The CDR3 DNA reads as TGTGCCAGCAGCCCCAAGGGGATTGGTAATGAAAAACTGTTTTTT.

The CDR3 protein is CASSSRQGQADTQYF. In nucleotides, the CDR3 is TGTGCCAGCAGCTCGCGACAGGGGCAAGCTGATACGCAGTATTTT. The V call is TRBV7-6, the J call TRBJ2-3, with TRBD1 matching 8 bases. Germline V CDR1 and CDR2: SGHVS, FNYEAQ. The CDR3 is 15 residues long. The trim removed 4 bases at V and 6 bases at J, leaving 9 bases unmatched.

The chain couples TRBV20-1 to TRBJ1-1; no firm D call. Looked up from germline, CDR1 is DFQATT and CDR2 is SNEGSKA (reference sequence). Trimming removed 2 bases from V and 6 bases from J, with 4 bases in between. The CDR3 sequence is 10 residues long. In DNA, the CDR3 is TGCAGTGCTAGACACTCTGAAGCTTTCTTT. Amino acid sequence: CSARHSEAFF.

The chain employs TRBV29-1 and TRBJ2-1, with 8 bases matching TRBD1. With V trimmed by 8 bases and J by 8 bases, 17 bases remained unmatched. Germline V gives CDR1 SQVTM, CDR2 ANQGSEA. This CDR3 spans 15 amino acids. In DNA form, the CDR3 reads TGCAGCTCCCCTAGGCCGGGGACAGGAGGCGATGAGCAGTTCTTC. It yields the protein CSSPRPGTGGDEQFF.

V is TRBV18 and J is TRBJ2-3; 15 bases are shared with TRBD2. The length of the CDR3 is 17 residues. The V gene's germline CDR1 is KGHSH and CDR2 LQKENI. V trimming: 4 bases; J trimming: 3 bases; junction bases outside the gene matches: 5. CDR3 sequence reads: CASSQWTSGGATDTQYF. CDR3 DNA: TGTGCCAGCTCACAATGGACTAGCGGGGGGGCAACAGATACGCAGTATTTT.

This chain uses TRBV6-5 with TRBJ1-1; D unresolved. Germline V lookup: CDR1 MNHEY, CDR2 SVGAGI. The CDR3 is 14 amino acids. Trimming left V 1 base short and J 6 bases short, with 12 bases between. CDR3 nucleotides: TGTGCCAGCAGTTACTTGGCCAGACTTTCTGAAGCTTTCTTT. This encodes CASSYLARLSEAFF.

This rearrangement joins TRBV20-1 to TRBJ1-1; a possible D gene is TRBD1 (6 bases). V shed 3 bases and J shed 11 bases, with 10 bases lying between them. From germline, CDR1 is DFQATT and CDR2 SNEGSKA (reference sequence). The CDR3 is made up of 10 amino acids. The CDR3 region is CSARSGVAFF. CDR3 nucleotides: TGCAGTGCTAGGTCAGGGGTCGCTTTCTTT.

The chain carries TRBV5-4 and TRBJ2-5, with D perhaps TRBD1 (5 bases). V gave up 2 bases and J gave up 7 bases, with 6 bases separating them. The germline V gene has CDR1 SGHNT and CDR2 YYREEE (reference sequence). The CDR3 totals 11 residues. The CDR3 is CASSFRGTQYF. CDR3 sequence (DNA): TGTGCCAGCAGCTTTAGGGGGACCCAGTACTTC.

This chain uses TRBV15 with TRBJ1-2; D is unresolved. The CDR3 contains 12 residues. Trimming took off 0 bases at V and 8 bases at J, with 7 bases between the two ends. Germline V CDR1 and CDR2: LNHNV, YYDKDF (reference sequence). The CDR3 loop reads CATSRDITGYTF. The CDR3 DNA reads TGTGCCACCAGCAGAGATATCACAGGCTACACCTTC.

The chain recombines TRBV7-2 with TRBJ2-7; 14 bases map to TRBD2. V trimming: 4 bases; J trimming: 0 bases; junction bases outside the gene matches: 11. Germline V CDR1 and CDR2: SGHTA, FQGNSA. CDR3 length: 19 amino acids. CDR3 region: CASSSQTGTSGGYSYEQYF. Here the CDR3 DNA reads TGTGCCAGCAGCTCCCAGACCGGGACTAGCGGGGGATACTCCTACGAGCAGTACTTC.

By frequency, this clone registers medium-sized (0.01 to 0.1%). The genes are TRBV7-9 and TRBJ1-2; D is perhaps TRBD1 (5 bases). The CDR3 has 13 amino acids. CDR1 is SEHNR and CDR2 is FQNEAQ in the germline V gene (reference sequence). V lost 5 bases to trimming and J lost 1 base, with 8 bases between them. The DNA for the CDR3 is TGTGCCAGCAGCGAGACAGTTAACTATGGCTACACCTTC. Translation: CASSETVNYGYTF.

The chain carries TRBV5-1 and TRBJ1-4; D is unresolved. With 1 base removed from V and 0 bases from J, the gap between germline ends came to 7 bases. This CDR3 region has 15 residues. CDR1 and CDR2 from the germline V gene are SGHRS and YFSETQ. CDR3 sequence (DNA): TGCGCCAGCAGCTTGAGTACTGCAACTAATGAAAAACTGTTTTTT. This codes for CASSLSTATNEKLFF.

CDR3 region: CASSYSGNQPQHF. CDR3 in DNA: TGCGCCAGCAGCTATTCAGGAAATCAGCCCCAGCATTTT. The chain is built from TRBV5-1 and TRBJ1-5; D is unclear. The V end was cut by 3 bases, the J end by 4 bases, with 8 bases between. This CDR3 comprises 13 residues. CDR1 is SGHRS, CDR2 YFSETQ, per germline. The entire variable domain, with the rest obtained from reference TRBV5-1 and TRBJ1-5, is as follows: KAGVTQTPRYLIKTRGQQVTLSCSPISGHRSVSWYQQTPGQGLQFLFEYFSETQRNKGNFPGRFSGRQFSNSRSEMNVSTLELGDSALYLCASSYSGNQPQHFGDGTRLSIL.

The CDR3 DNA is TGTGCCAGCAGTTCTACGCGAACCTACGAGCAGTACTTC. It yields the protein CASSSTRTYEQYF. The chain carries TRBV2 and TRBJ2-7; D is uncertain. Germline CDR1 is SNHLY and CDR2 is FYNNEI. This CDR3 has 13 residues. Trimming left V 5 bases short and J 2 bases short, with 10 bases between. Full variable domain (rest looked up from reference TRBV2 and TRBJ2-7): EPEVTQTPSHQVTQMGQEVILRCVPISNHLYFYWYRQILGQKVEFLVSFYNNEISEKSEIFDDQFSVERPDGSNFTLKIRSTKLEDSAMYFCASSSTRTYEQYFGPGTRLTVT.

The chain is built from TRBV28 and TRBJ1-1, with a tentative D call TRBD1 (5 bases). V was pared by 6 bases and J by 0 bases, with 8 bases between. The CDR3 extends over 13 amino acids. Germline V gives CDR1 MDHEN, CDR2 SYDVKM. CDR3 amino acids: CASRQALNTEAFF. The CDR3 DNA follows: TGTGCCAGCAGACAGGCACTGAACACTGAAGCTTTCTTT.

This chain joins TRBV28 and TRBJ2-5, with D possibly matching TRBD2 (6 bases). Germline CDR1 and CDR2: MDHEN and SYDVKM. CDR3 size: 15 residues. V lost 4 bases, J lost 4 bases, and 16 bases lay in between. CDR3 region: CASSWGVGGTETQYF. DNA for the CDR3: TGTGCCAGCAGTTGGGGGGTCGGGGGAACAGAGACCCAGTACTTC.

The gene calls are TRBV5-1 and TRBJ1-1; 8 nucleotides line up with TRBD1. V trimming: 3 bases; J trimming: 1 base; junction bases outside the gene matches: 5. The CDR3 is made up of 15 amino acids. The V gene's germline CDR1 is SGHRS and CDR2 YFSETQ. The CDR3 here is CASSWTGIQNTEAFF. CDR3 bases: TGCGCCAGCAGCTGGACAGGGATACAGAACACTGAAGCTTTCTTT.

DNA of the CDR3: TGCGCCAGCAGCTTGGCCGGGGGACCCTCCTACGAGCAGTACTTC. Its translation is CASSLAGGPSYEQYF. The rearrangement joins TRBV5-1 to TRBJ2-7; possibly TRBD2 for D (6 bases). Germline V CDR1 and CDR2: SGHRS, YFSETQ. The V end lost 0 bases, the J end lost 0 bases, and 10 bases lay between the germline ends. The CDR3 sequence is 15 residues long.

The chain recombines TRBV27 with TRBJ2-1; TRBD2 agrees at 10 bases. Germline CDR1 reads MNHEY; CDR2 reads SMNVEV (reference sequence). The CDR3 extends over 16 amino acids. Trimming cost V 10 bases and J 7 bases; bases outside gene matches: 16. Here the CDR3 reads CATNPRKGAGGNEQFF. DNA of the CDR3: TGTGCCACCAACCCCAGGAAGGGAGCGGGGGGGAATGAGCAGTTCTTC.

The chain is built from TRBV2 and TRBJ2-5; 8 nucleotides agree with TRBD2. This CDR3 region has 15 residues. Germline V gene data show CDR1 as SNHLY and CDR2 as FYNNEI. The trim removed 4 bases at V and 2 bases at J, leaving 6 bases unmatched. CDR3 protein: CASSGQAGEQETQYF. The CDR3 DNA reads TGTGCCAGCAGTGGCCAAGCGGGGGAACAAGAGACCCAGTACTTC.

This rearrangement joins TRBV7-9 to TRBJ1-6; no clear D. The germline V and J ends were trimmed by 1 base and 0 bases, with 7 bases remaining between them. The CDR3 extends over 16 amino acids. Germline loops: CDR1 SEHNR, CDR2 FQNEAQ (reference sequence). The CDR3 nucleotides are TGTGCCAGCAGCTTAGGGAGTTCCTCCTATAATTCACCCCTCCACTTT. It specifies CASSLGSSSYNSPLHF.

CDR3 loop: CASSSRQVSYEQYF. CDR3 bases: TGTGCCAGCAGCTCCCGACAGGTCTCCTACGAGCAGTACTTC. The genes are TRBV11-3 and TRBJ2-7; a weak D match, TRBD1 (6 bases). The V end lost 4 bases, the J end lost 0 bases, and 10 bases lay between the germline ends. The CDR3 has 14 residues. Germline lookup yields CDR1 SGHNT and CDR2 YENEEA. Combining the CDR3 with reference TRBV11-3 and TRBJ2-7 gives the whole variable domain EAGVVQSPRYKIIEKKQPVAFWCNPISGHNTLYWYLQNLGQGPELLIRYENEEAVDDSQLPKDRFSAERLKGVDSTLKIQPAELGDSAVYLCASSSRQVSYEQYFGPGTRLTVT.

The chain couples TRBV6-6 to TRBJ2-5, with 8 bases aligning to TRBD2. CDR1 is MNHNY, CDR2 SVGAGI, per germline (reference sequence). The CDR3 length is 16 residues. The junction had 12 bases not matched to a gene; V was cut back by 5 bases and J by 4 bases. Written as DNA, the CDR3 is TGTGCCAGCAGTACCCGGACGGGAGGGGACTTAGAGACCCAGTACTTC. This translates into CASSTRTGGDLETQYF.

V usage is TRBV7-2 and J usage is TRBJ1-2; TRBD1 might be the D (6 bases). V was cut by 1 base and J by 3 bases, with 12 bases left in between. This CDR3 is 15 amino acids long. In germline, CDR1 is SGHTA, CDR2 FQGNSA. Written as DNA, the CDR3 is TGTGCCAGCAGCTTAGTAGGTCAGGGGTACTATGGCTACACCTTC. Translating it yields CASSLVGQGYYGYTF. The complete variable domain, with remaining parts taken from reference TRBV7-2 and TRBJ1-2, reads GAGVSQSPSNKVTEKGKDVELRCDPISGHTALYWYRQSLGQGLEFLIYFQGNSAPDKSGLPSDRFSAERTGGSVSTLTIQRTQQEDSAVYLCASSLVGQGYYGYTFGSGTRLTVV.

The V and J genes are TRBV5-1 and TRBJ1-1; 8 positions agree with TRBD1. Trimming at V came to 4 bases and at J to 5 bases, leaving 7 bases not matched to a gene. CDR1 is SGHRS and CDR2 is YFSETQ in the germline V gene. The CDR3 sequence is 14 residues long. CDR3 sequence (DNA): TGCGCCAGCAGCCAAGGGACAGGTTGGACTGAAGCTTTCTTT. It codes for CASSQGTGWTEAFF.

V and J are TRBV5-4 and TRBJ1-1; D ambiguous. V was clipped by 0 bases and J by 0 bases, with 6 bases between them. The CDR3 sequence is 14 residues long. In germline, CDR1 is SGHNT, CDR2 YYREEE (reference sequence). CDR3 DNA sequence: TGTGCCAGCAGCTTGGACAACCTGAACACTGAAGCTTTCTTT. This encodes CASSLDNLNTEAFF.

The rearrangement joins TRBV2 to TRBJ2-1; D uncertain. V was pared by 8 bases and J by 6 bases, with 14 bases between. Germline-derived CDR1 and CDR2 are SNHLY and FYNNEI. This CDR3 comprises 13 residues. The DNA of the CDR3 is TGTGCCAGCGCCTCGGGTCGGCCCAATGAGCAGTTCTTC. Its protein product is CASASGRPNEQFF. The whole variable domain, remainder taken from reference TRBV2 and TRBJ2-1, is EPEVTQTPSHQVTQMGQEVILRCVPISNHLYFYWYRQILGQKVEFLVSFYNNEISEKSEIFDDQFSVERPDGSNFTLKIRSTKLEDSAMYFCASASGRPNEQFFGPGTRLTVL.

V usage is TRBV18 and J usage is TRBJ1-5, with 7 bases that match TRBD1. Losses at the gene ends were 6 bases for V and 5 bases for J; bases not matched to a gene: 4. Germline CDR1 and CDR2: KGHSH and LQKENI. The CDR3 is 13 residues long. For the CDR3, the DNA is TGTGCCAGCTCTACCGACAGGGATCAGCCCCAGCATTTT. Amino acid sequence: CASSTDRDQPQHF.

The chain is built from TRBV10-2 and TRBJ1-6, with 10 nucleotides matching TRBD1. Unmatched junction bases numbered 12, after V lost 4 bases and J lost 0 bases. The CDR3 is 20 residues long. In germline, CDR1 is WSHSY, CDR2 SAAADI. In nucleotides, the CDR3 is TGCGCCAGCAGTGTTAAGGGACAGGGGATTTTAAGCTCCTATAATTCACCCCTCCACTTT. This encodes CASSVKGQGILSSYNSPLHF.

The chain employs TRBV5-1 and TRBJ2-7, with D possibly TRBD1 on 6 matching bases. Germline V gene data show CDR1 as SGHRS and CDR2 as YFSETQ. This CDR3 comprises 13 residues. V dropped 4 bases and J dropped 2 bases, with 10 bases sitting between them. The CDR3 DNA is TGCGCCAGCAGCCTGGACAGTCCCTACGAGCAGTACTTC. Amino acid sequence: CASSLDSPYEQYF.

V is TRBV6-6 and J is TRBJ1-4; the D gene is possibly TRBD1 (6 bases). This CDR3 is built from 15 residues. Per germline, CDR1 MNHNY and CDR2 SVGAGI (reference sequence). V lost 7 bases, J lost 7 bases, and 19 bases lay in between. This CDR3 reads CASNLQGTVGEKLFF. CDR3 DNA: TGTGCCAGCAACCTACAGGGAACCGTCGGTGAAAAACTGTTTTTT.

The CDR3: CASSPNGGDSPLHF. In DNA form, the CDR3 reads TGTGCCAGCAGCCCGAATGGAGGTGATTCACCCCTCCACTTT. J is TRBJ1-6 and V is TRBV6-1, with no clear D. V was trimmed by 6 bases and J by 8 bases, leaving 14 bases between them. The V gene's germline CDR1 is MNHNS and CDR2 SASEGT. This CDR3 is 14 amino acids long.